Here is one T cell receptor (beta chain) with its context. The germline CDR1 and CDR2 sequences are SGHTS and YDEGEE. With 0 bases clipped from V and 5 bases from J, the junction kept 7 bases outside the gene matches. The CDR3 has 15 residues. Per the authors' pipeline: Scientists estimated how many nucleated cells there were by amplifying reference gene primers. Profiling relied on immunoSEQ multiplex PCR, and the TCRdb table lists in-frame clones only, not all of them. V, J and clone size are taken as reported in that table, and D and trimming were inferred from the DNA itself. The sample has some 150,000 clones, approximately 87% seen once; the top ten hold approximately 4%. The record originates from a study of blood T cell repertoires in COVID-19. About the research overall: Samples taken during acute and convalescent COVID-19 were collected in the United States, Italy and Spain.

This sequence joins TRBV5-8 and TRBJ1-1; 7 bases match TRBD1. The receptor's source is a man aged 18 to 30 with active or convalescent COVID-19. The sequenced sample was peripheral blood. CDR3 in amino acids: CASSLVGGGWTEAFF. As DNA, the CDR3 is TGTGCCAGCAGCTTGGTAGGGGGCGGATGGACTGAAGCTTTCTTT.